The rows below give T cell receptor beta chains drawn from one sample of a study of blood T cell repertoires in COVID-19. TCRdb's copy holds only in-frame clones and misses some; the assay was immunoSEQ multiplex PCR. This sample has about 60,000 clones, with approximately 88% found just once. The sequenced material came from peripheral blood. The receptor source for this set is a human donor in a cohort sampled during active COVID-19. Both conserved end residues are part of each CDR3. A D gene is named only where the DNA matches it firmly. Part of the rows lack a size; the others show once, few, many or a class for expanded clones.

TRBJ1-2 | - | - | TRBV28 | CASSSRASGYGYTF | TGTGCCAGCAGTTCCAGGGCCTCGGGCTATGGCTACACCTTC
TRBJ2-7 | TRBD1 | - | TRBV6-2/TRBV6-3 | CASSSNRGSTSYEQYF | TGTGCCAGCAGTTCGAACAGGGGGTCAACCTCCTACGAGCAGTACTTC
TRBJ2-5 | TRBD1 | - | TRBV18 | CASSPGQGGETQYF | TGTGCCAGCTCACCGGGACAGGGGGGAGAGACCCAGTACTTC
TRBJ1-6 | - | - | TRBV14 | CASSQETGGSPLHF | TGTGCCAGCAGCCAAGAAACAGGCGGTTCACCCCTCCACTTT
TRBJ2-4 | - | - | TRBV24-1 | CAGLKTIENQAKNIQYF | TGTGCCGGCCTGAAAACGATCGAAAATCAAGCCAAAAACATTCAGTACTTC
TRBJ2-7 | - | - | TRBV5-1 | CASSLGQTGFSYEQYF | TGCGCCAGCAGCTTGGGACAGACAGGTTTCTCCTACGAGCAGTACTTC
TRBJ2-1 | - | - | TRBV5-4 | CASSLGGGQYNEQFF | TGTGCCAGCAGCTTGGGGGGCGGACAGTACAATGAGCAGTTCTTC
TRBJ1-2 | - | - | TRBV6-2/TRBV6-3 | CASSYSDSSGGYTF | TGTGCCAGCAGTTACTCGGACAGTTCGGGCGGCTACACCTTC
TRBJ2-3 | TRBD2 | - | TRBV5-1 | CASSLLAGSTDTQYF | TGCGCCAGCAGCTTACTAGCGGGGAGCACAGATACGCAGTATTTT
TRBJ2-7 | TRBD2 | - | TRBV18 | CASSPQGVAGSIEQYF | TGTGCCAGCTCACCACAAGGAGTAGCGGGGTCAATCGAGCAGTACTTC
TRBJ2-1 | TRBD1 | - | TRBV28 | CASSPFGTVQYNEQFF | TGTGCCAGCAGTCCGTTCGGGACAGTCCAATACAATGAGCAGTTCTTC
TRBJ2-6 | TRBD1 | - | TRBV4-3 | CASSHFGQGAPGANVLTF | TGCGCCAGCAGCCACTTCGGACAGGGGGCGCCTGGGGCCAACGTCCTGACTTTC
TRBJ1-2 | TRBD1 | - | TRBV19 | CASRTTGSNYGYTF | TGTGCCAGTAGGACGACAGGGTCTAACTATGGCTACACCTTC
TRBJ2-1 | TRBD2 | - | TRBV5-1 | CASRMSGIYNEQFF | TGCGCCAGCAGGATGAGCGGGATTTACAATGAGCAGTTCTTC
TRBJ1-1 | - | once | TRBV7-9 | CASSLVGAGTEAFF | TGTGCCAGCAGCTTAGTGGGGGCAGGCACTGAAGCTTTCTTT
TRBJ2-1 | TRBD1 | - | TRBV7-2 | CASSLQRDRGNEQFF | TGTGCCAGCAGCCTCCAGAGGGACAGGGGCAATGAGCAGTTCTTC
TRBJ2-5 | - | - | TRBV19 | CASSRVYQETQYF | TGTGCCAGTAGTAGAGTATACCAAGAGACCCAGTACTTC
TRBJ2-3 | - | - | TRBV7-9 | CASSSSGTDTQYF | TGTGCCAGCAGCTCGAGCGGGACAGATACGCAGTATTTT
TRBJ2-2 | - | - | TRBV3-1/TRBV3-2 | CASRDSNTGELFF | TGTGCCAGCAGAGACTCGAACACCGGGGAGCTGTTTTTT
TRBJ1-5 | TRBD1 | - | TRBV6-6 | CASSTGQGTNQPQHF | TGTGCCAGCAGCACCGGACAGGGTACCAATCAGCCCCAGCATTTT
TRBJ1-2 | TRBD1 | - | TRBV15 | CATSRGDRGHGYTF | TGTGCCACCAGCAGAGGGGACAGGGGCCATGGCTACACCTTC
TRBJ2-7 | - | - | TRBV5-1 | CASSLGQSYEQYF | TGCGCCAGCAGCTTGGGACAGTCCTACGAGCAGTACTTC
TRBJ2-3 | TRBD1 | - | TRBV18 | CASSPLRRTGGADTQYF | TGTGCCAGCTCACCTCTACGGAGGACAGGGGGCGCAGATACGCAGTATTTT
TRBJ1-5 | TRBD1 | - | TRBV19 | CASSMTDRGNQPQHF | TGTGCCAGTAGTATGACGGACAGGGGTAATCAGCCCCAGCATTTT
TRBJ1-3 | - | - | TRBV20-1 | CSASTGSSGNTIYF | TGCAGTGCTAGTACAGGGTCCTCTGGAAACACCATATATTTT
TRBJ2-7 | TRBD2 | - | TRBV29-1 | CSVSGARQTSGSLYEQYF | TGCAGCGTATCGGGAGCCAGGCAAACTAGCGGGAGTCTATACGAGCAGTACTTC
TRBJ1-2 | TRBD1 | - | TRBV18 | CASSSRDREGYTF | TGTGCCAGCTCATCTCGGGACAGGGAGGGCTACACCTTC
TRBJ1-3 | - | - | TRBV28 | CASNSGNTIYF | TGTGCGAGTAACTCTGGAAACACCATATATTTT
TRBJ2-3 | TRBD2 | - | TRBV24-1 | CATSDKTSGRIADTQYF | TGTGCCACCAGTGATAAAACTAGCGGGAGAATCGCAGATACGCAGTATTTT
TRBJ2-7 | - | once | TRBV18 | CASSPLERYEQYF | TGTGCCAGCTCACCCCTTGAGCGCTACGAGCAGTACTTC
TRBJ1-5 | - | - | TRBV19 | CASIRTEGGNQPQHF | TGTGCCAGTATCCGGACGGAAGGGGGCAATCAGCCCCAGCATTTT
TRBJ1-5 | TRBD1 | once | TRBV7-2 | CASSATGGARREPQHF | TGTGCCAGCAGCGCAACAGGGGGCGCGAGGAGAGAGCCCCAGCATTTT